Below, one T cell receptor (beta chain) is given with its context. Its target is not known. Trimming took 0 bases from V and 4 from J, leaving 7 bases between them. The length of the CDR3 is 14 residues. The germline V gene has CDR1 ENHRY and CDR2 SYGVKD. This record belongs to a study of T cell repertoires in cytomegalovirus infection. Turning to the study itself: CMV infection plus the matching HLA type was flagged by public TCR beta signatures. Study findings and constraints: Identification of carriers of CMV plus the relevant HLA was achieved through cumulative public TCR beta family frequency. CMV-specific HLA-C-restricted TCR beta clonotypes dominated the ex vivo response.

TCRdb passed the reads through MiXCR, listing each CDR3 protein once. Here the sample spans 54,000 or so distinct CDR3 sequences, about 33% being singletons. V and J are TRBV10-3 and TRBJ1-5; D is undetermined. Sequences were obtained from PBMCs, sequenced either directly or after in vitro stimulation (not recorded which). The source is a human donor in good health (CMV status not recorded). Some clones in this sample may be carry-over from other donors' samples. Here the CDR3 reads CAISESYGNQPQHF. The CDR3 nucleotides read TGTGCCATCAGTGAGTCTTACGGTAATCAGCCCCAGCATTTT.